The 27 T cell receptor beta chains below come from one sample, sequenced in a study of blood T cells in healthy people across ages. With a J-beta primer mix and a sample-barcoded 5' primer, a second PCR ran roughly 6 to 11 cycles. A single record per CDR3 protein comes from TCRdb applying MiXCR to the 5' RACE reads. The table lists about 780,000 distinct CDR3 sequences, 35% to 50% of them singletons. The sample comprised blood. The origin of the receptors is a man at least 80 years old in good health.

J is TRBJ2-7 and V is TRBV6-2 or TRBV6-3, with 8 bases fitting TRBD1. Unmatched junction bases numbered 10, after V lost 6 bases and J lost 3 bases. Germline loops: CDR1 MNHEY, CDR2 SVGEGT. This CDR3 is 15 amino acids long. This chain's CDR3 is CASREGTGFRYEQYF. The CDR3 nucleotides are TGTGCCAGCAGGGAGGGGACAGGATTCCGCTACGAGCAGTACTTC.

The table lists this clonotype with a few counts. The chain has TRBV7-2 and TRBJ1-5; 9 bases align to TRBD1. Per germline, CDR1 SGHTA and CDR2 FQGNSA. Trimming removed 5 bases from V and 6 bases from J; junction bases left unmatched: 8. The CDR3 is 15 amino acids. The CDR3 loop is CASSATGGAGQPQHF. In nucleotides, the CDR3 is TGTGCCAGCAGCGCCACAGGGGGCGCGGGTCAGCCCCAGCATTTT.

J is TRBJ2-1 and V is TRBV29-1; D possibly corresponds to TRBD1 (6 bases). V dropped 3 bases and J dropped 6 bases, with 18 bases sitting between them. The CDR3 covers 15 residues. Per germline, CDR1 SQVTM and CDR2 ANQGSEA. The CDR3 region has the DNA TGCAGCGTTGAGTATATCGGACAGAGGGTCAATGAGCAGTTCTTC. Translated: CSVEYIGQRVNEQFF.

This clonotype appeared many times. The chain links TRBV4-3 to TRBJ1-2; no clear D. V was trimmed by 1 base and J by 3 bases, leaving 3 bases between them. The CDR3 extends over 12 amino acids. CDR1 LGHNA and CDR2 YSLEER come from the germline V gene. DNA for the CDR3: TGCGCCAGCAGCCAAGCGGACTATGGCTACACCTTC. This sequence encodes CASSQADYGYTF.

For this clonotype: A read error may account for a junction end that differs from germline. The V call is TRBV20-1, the J call TRBJ2-7; D is unresolved. This CDR3 comprises 11 residues. Germline lookup yields CDR1 DFQATT and CDR2 SNEGSKA (reference sequence). The CDR3 nucleotides read TGCGGTGCTAGTGTGACTCACGAGCAGTACTTC. This translates into CGASVTHEQYF.

This clonotype was recorded once. The chain combines TRBV4-3 with TRBJ2-3; 10 bases line up with TRBD2. This CDR3 region has 20 residues. From germline, CDR1 is LGHNA and CDR2 YSLEER. V was clipped by 1 base and J by 0 bases; unmatched bases: 13. The CDR3: CASSQVPLAGVWVSTDTQYF. As DNA, the CDR3 is TGCGCCAGCAGCCAAGTCCCGCTAGCGGGAGTTTGGGTTAGCACAGATACGCAGTATTTT.

J is TRBJ1-2 and V is TRBV7-2, with a possible D match to TRBD1 (5 bases). This CDR3 is 12 amino acids long. Trimming pared 3 bases from V and 6 bases from J, leaving 8 bases between. Germline CDR1 reads SGHTA; CDR2 reads FQGNSA. CDR3 region: CASSFEGDGYTF. CDR3 nucleotides: TGTGCCAGCAGCTTTGAAGGGGATGGCTACACCTTC.

This clonotype was seen many times. The V call is TRBV7-9, the J call TRBJ2-1, with 12 bases aligning to TRBD2. The CDR3 runs to 13 residues. The germline CDR1 and CDR2 sequences are SEHNR and FQNEAQ (reference sequence). Trimming took 5 bases from V and 10 from J; bases not matched to a gene: 3. As DNA, the CDR3 is TGTGCCAGCAGCCCTGGGACTAGCGGGGAGCAGTTCTTC. It encodes CASSPGTSGEQFF. The whole variable domain, filled in from reference TRBV7-9 and TRBJ2-1, reads DTGVSQNPRHKITKRGQNVTFRCDPISEHNRLYWYRQTLGQGPEFLTYFQNEAQLEKSRLLSDRFSAERPKGSFSTLEIQRTEQGDSAMYLCASSPGTSGEQFFGPGTRLTVL.

The chain employs TRBV14 and TRBJ1-2; no firm D call. Trimming removed 0 bases at V and 4 bases at J, with 9 bases between. Looked up from germline, CDR1 is SGHDN and CDR2 is FVKESK. The CDR3 consists of 14 residues. The DNA of the CDR3 is TGTGCCAGCAGCCAAGATTGGAGCAGCTATGGCTACACCTTC. It codes for CASSQDWSSYGYTF.

V gene TRBV14 combines with J gene TRBJ1-1, with a tentative D call TRBD1 (5 bases). The V gene lost 3 bases and the J gene lost 0 bases, with 8 bases spanning the gap. The CDR3 has 14 residues. Germline V gives CDR1 SGHDN, CDR2 FVKESK. DNA for the CDR3: TGTGCCAGCAGCCAGACAGTCATGAACACTGAAGCTTTCTTT. Translated, it gives CASSQTVMNTEAFF.

The CDR3 DNA reads TGTGCCAGCCACAGCGGGGATACCGGGGAGCTGTTTTTT. Residues: CASHSGDTGELFF. The gene calls are TRBV6-1 and TRBJ2-2; TRBD2 matches at 7 bases. CDR1 and CDR2 from the germline V gene are MNHNS and SASEGT. Germline trimming cut 8 bases from V and 5 bases from J; bases unmatched to any gene: 5. The CDR3 covers 13 residues.

The chain combines TRBV7-2 with TRBJ2-1; 8 nucleotides align to TRBD2. The trim removed 5 bases at V and 4 bases at J, leaving 7 bases unmatched. This CDR3 contains 15 residues. Per the germline V gene, CDR1 is SGHTA and CDR2 is FQGNSA. The CDR3 protein is CASSQTSEPYNEQFF. In nucleotides, the CDR3 is TGTGCCAGCAGCCAGACTAGCGAACCATACAATGAGCAGTTCTTC.

The chain has TRBV7-2 and TRBJ2-1, with 12 bases matching TRBD2. Trimming at V came to 3 bases and at J to 5 bases, leaving 11 bases not matched to a gene. The CDR3 contains 18 residues. Per germline, CDR1 SGHTA and CDR2 FQGNSA. CDR3 in DNA: TGTGCCAGCAGCTTTACTATTATGCGACTAGCGGGAGACAATGAGCAGTTCTTC. Amino acid sequence: CASSFTIMRLAGDNEQFF.

V usage is TRBV9 and J usage is TRBJ2-2; D gene unclear. Germline V gives CDR1 SGDLS, CDR2 YYNGEE. CDR3 length: 14 amino acids. Trimming shortened V by 1 base and J by 1 base, and 5 bases separated the two germline ends. CDR3 residues: CASSVSVNTGELFF. The CDR3 coding sequence is TGTGCCAGCAGCGTATCCGTGAACACCGGGGAGCTGTTTTTT. Using reference TRBV9 and TRBJ2-2 for the parts outside the CDR3, the full variable domain is DSGVTQTPKHLITATGQRVTLRCSPRSGDLSVYWYQQSLDQGLQFLIQYYNGEERAKGNILERFSAQQFPDLHSELNLSSLELGDSALYFCASSVSVNTGELFFGEGSRLTVL.

This clonotype was detected only a few times. V and J are TRBV29-1 and TRBJ2-5, with 7 bases that match TRBD2. CDR1 and CDR2 (germline): SQVTM, ANQGSEA. V lost 6 bases to trimming and J lost 11 bases; unmatched junction nucleotides: 18. CDR3 length: 14 residues. The CDR3 spells CSVSQAGRYNEQYF. CDR3 nucleotide sequence: TGCAGCGTCTCCCAAGCGGGAAGGTACAATGAGCAGTACTTC.

V gene TRBV20-1 combines with J gene TRBJ2-6; D gene uncertain. Germline V lookup: CDR1 DFQATT, CDR2 SNEGSKA (reference sequence). Trimming took 2 bases from V and 2 from J, leaving 13 bases between them. The CDR3 extends over 16 amino acids. The CDR3 DNA is TGCAGTGCTAGATTCCAAGGTGGCGCTGGGGCCAACGTCCTGACTTTC. This encodes CSARFQGGAGANVLTF.

The rearrangement links TRBV7-3 to TRBJ2-7, with D uncertain. Germline CDR1 reads SGHTA; CDR2 reads FQGTGA. V lost 5 bases to trimming and J lost 3 bases, with 11 bases between them. This CDR3 comprises 13 residues. The CDR3 DNA reads TGTGCCAGCAGCCCCTCAGCAGGCTACGAGCAGTACTTC. Protein: CASSPSAGYEQYF.

V gene TRBV20-1 combines with J gene TRBJ1-1; D is perhaps TRBD1 (5 bases). Germline CDR1 reads DFQATT; CDR2 reads SNEGSKA (reference sequence). Deletions cut 3 bases from V and 4 bases from J, with 12 bases between. The CDR3 totals 13 residues. CDR3 in amino acids: CSARKAGSTEAFF. The CDR3 region has the DNA TGCAGTGCTAGGAAGGCAGGGAGCACTGAAGCTTTCTTT.

The chain uses TRBV28 and TRBJ2-5; 8 positions match TRBD2. Germline assignment: CDR1 MDHEN and CDR2 SYDVKM. The junction had 6 bases not matched to a gene; V was cut back by 5 bases and J by 4 bases. CDR3 length: 14 amino acids. The chain's CDR3 is CASSKAGVSETQYF. CDR3 DNA: TGTGCCAGCAGTAAAGCGGGAGTGTCAGAGACCCAGTACTTC.

The chain has TRBV6-5 and TRBJ2-3; no definite D call. This CDR3 spans 12 amino acids. V was shortened by 6 bases and J by 2 bases, with 6 bases between the two germline ends. The V gene's germline CDR1 is MNHEY and CDR2 SVGAGI. The DNA for the CDR3 is TGTGCCAGCAGATCCACCACAGATACGCAGTATTTT. Translation gives CASRSTTDTQYF.

Details on this clonotype: At one of its ends the junction is not consistent with the germline gene, which may arise from a read error. The chain links TRBV20-1 to TRBJ1-6; unclear D gene. Germline CDR1 DFQATT, CDR2 SNEGSKA (reference sequence). The CDR3 sequence is 12 residues long. DNA for the CDR3: TGCAGTGCTAGAGAGTATAATTCACCCCCCCACTTT. This gives the protein CSAREYNSPPHF.

This chain joins TRBV20-1 and TRBJ2-2, with D maybe TRBD1 (6 bases). The germline V gene has CDR1 DFQATT and CDR2 SNEGSKA (reference sequence). CDR3 size: 16 residues. V lost 2 bases and J 4 bases, leaving 17 bases between the germline ends. The CDR3 nucleotides are TGCAGTGCTAGAAGAGGGTCAGGGGTAGGCACCGGGGAGCTGTTTTTT. This gives the protein CSARRGSGVGTGELFF.

The CDR3 DNA sequence: TGTGCCAGCAGCTTCTACAGGGGTTATGATAATGAAAAACTGTTTTTT. Its translation: CASSFYRGYDNEKLFF. J is TRBJ1-4 and V is TRBV11-2; 7 nucleotides agree with TRBD1. The CDR3 contains 16 residues. Germline V lookup: CDR1 SGHAT, CDR2 FQNNGV. The V and J ends lost 3 bases and 4 bases, in that order; junction bases with no gene match: 8.

Ten or more counts support this clonotype. CDR3 bases: TGCGCCAGCAGCTTGGGGCTAGCGGGACGGACGCAGTATTTT. It specifies CASSLGLAGRTQYF. V gene TRBV5-1 combines with J gene TRBJ2-3; 9 nucleotides line up with TRBD2. The J segment lost 9 bases and the V segment lost 0 bases, leaving 5 bases of the junction unmatched. The CDR3 runs to 14 residues. Germline loops: CDR1 SGHRS, CDR2 YFSETQ.

This clonotype was recorded many times. The rearrangement links TRBV3-1 to TRBJ1-5; TRBD1 might be the D (5 bases). The CDR3 covers 12 residues. Germline values: CDR1 LGHDT, CDR2 YNNKEL (reference sequence). Trimming left V 4 bases short and J 7 bases short, with 8 bases between. The CDR3 spells CASSLTGQPQHF. The DNA of the CDR3 is TGTGCCAGCAGCCTAACAGGACAGCCCCAGCATTTT. Looking up the rest from reference TRBV3-1 and TRBJ1-5 gives the full variable domain: DTAVSQTPKYLVTQMGNDKSIKCEQNLGHDTMYWYKQDSKKFLKIMFSYNNKELIINETVPNRFSPKSPDKAHLNLHINSLELGDSAVYFCASSLTGQPQHFGDGTRLSIL.

This chain uses TRBV27 with TRBJ2-1; 11 nucleotides align to TRBD2. Germline V gene sequence: CDR1 MNHEY, CDR2 SMNVEV (reference sequence). This CDR3 region has 16 residues. The V and J ends lost 2 bases and 7 bases, in that order; junction bases with no gene match: 7. Here the CDR3 DNA reads TGTGCCAGCAGTTTAACCCCTAGCGGGGGGTGGAATGAGCAGTTCTTC. It yields the protein CASSLTPSGGWNEQFF.

This clonotype was counted only a few times. The chain recombines TRBV13 with TRBJ1-1; 7 bases align to TRBD1. This CDR3 contains 15 residues. V gave up 5 bases and J gave up 5 bases; unmatched junction bases: 11. The germline V gene encodes CDR1 PRHDT and CDR2 FYEKMQ (reference sequence). The CDR3 coding sequence is TGTGCCAGCAGCCGCAACAGGGGCTCGTGGACTGAAGCTTTCTTT. This sequence encodes CASSRNRGSWTEAFF.